Listed below are T cell receptor beta chains from one sample, sequenced in a study of CD8 T cells in ankylosing spondylitis. TCRdb re-analysed the 5' RACE reads in MiXCR, keeping a single row per CDR3 protein. This table holds 250,000 to 400,000 distinct CDR3 sequences, around a tenth found once. The sample consisted of blood, either unsorted or a sorted T cell fraction (not recorded which). The receptors come from a female donor with ankylosing spondylitis or in good health (not recorded which). Both conserved end residues are part of each CDR3. A D gene is named only where the DNA matches it firmly. Clone size is not always given. Where it is, it says once, few, many or a class for expanded clones.

j_call cdr3_length v_call d_call clone_size cdr3_aa cdr3_nt
TRBJ2-1 16 TRBV29-1 . many CSVELWGVDSDNEQFF TGCAGCGTTGAACTATGGGGGGTGGATAGCGACAATGAGCAGTTCTTC
TRBJ1-1 13 TRBV20-1 . many CSATTGTDTEAFF TGCAGTGCGACCACCGGCACCGACACTGAAGCTTTCTTT
TRBJ1-5 13 TRBV10-3 . many CAISDVGNQPQHF TGTGCCATCAGTGACGTGGGAAATCAGCCCCAGCATTTT
TRBJ2-1 14 TRBV5-1 . many CASTDGGSYNEQFF TGCGCCAGCACAGACGGGGGCTCCTACAATGAGCAGTTCTTC
TRBJ1-1 14 TRBV5-1 TRBD1 many CASSKGQGRAEAFF TGCGCCAGCTCAAAGGGACAGGGAAGGGCTGAAGCTTTCTTT
TRBJ1-2 15 TRBV12-3/TRBV12-4 . many CASSLTAGAADGYTF TGTGCCAGCAGTTTAACGGCAGGGGCCGCGGATGGCTACACCTTC
TRBJ1-2 16 TRBV20-1 TRBD1 many CSAQRDRRRNNYGYTF TGCAGTGCTCAAAGGGACAGGAGAAGAAACAACTATGGCTACACCTTC
TRBJ1-1 14 TRBV20-1 . many CSASRQEGNTEAFF TGCAGTGCAAGTCGACAGGAGGGGAACACTGAAGCTTTCTTT
TRBJ2-2 14 TRBV5-1 . many CASVGTANTGELFF TGCGCCAGCGTCGGGACGGCGAACACCGGGGAGCTGTTTTTT
TRBJ2-2 14 TRBV12-3/TRBV12-4 . . CASSLLAGPGELFF TGTGCCAGCAGTTTACTGGCCGGGCCCGGGGAGCTGTTTTTT
TRBJ2-1 12 TRBV20-1 . . CSASSVGEEQFF TGCAGTGCTAGTTCGGTGGGAGAAGAGCAGTTCTTC
TRBJ2-4 17 TRBV20-1 . . CSARDSVRGIAKNIEYF TGCAGTGCTAGAGATAGCGTACGCGGTATAGCCAAAAACATTGAGTACTTC
TRBJ2-1 11 TRBV5-1 . many CASSREFEQFF TGCGCCAGCAGCCGGGAGTTTGAGCAGTTCTTC
TRBJ2-1 14 TRBV5-1 . many CASTPGPGGNEQFF TGCGCCAGTACCCCCGGGCCTGGGGGCAATGAGCAGTTCTTC
TRBJ2-4 11 TRBV9 . many CASSVGNIQYF TGTGCCAGCAGCGTAGGGAACATTCAGTACTTC
TRBJ2-1 13 TRBV20-1 . . CSARAPPGNEQFF TGCAGTGCTAGAGCACCCCCCGGGAATGAGCAGTTCTTC
TRBJ2-1 16 TRBV14 . many CASSQGWSESYNEQFF TGTGCCAGCAGCCAAGGATGGTCAGAATCCTACAATGAGCAGTTCTTC
TRBJ2-5 10 TRBV28 TRBD2 . CAGGGETQYF TGTGCCGGCGGGGGGGAGACCCAGTACTTC
TRBJ2-7 14 TRBV28 TRBD2 many CASRGERENYEQYF TGTGCCAGCAGGGGTGAGCGGGAGAACTACGAGCAGTACTTC
TRBJ2-2 19 TRBV13 TRBD1 . CAFCRIPNRDRAFTGELFF TGTGCCTTCTGTCGAATCCCTAACCGGGACAGGGCTTTTACCGGGGAGCTGTTTTTT
TRBJ2-1 14 TRBV6-2/TRBV6-3 . . CASSYTEIYNEQFF TGTGCCAGCAGTTACACGGAAATATACAATGAGCAGTTCTTC
TRBJ2-7 15 TRBV28 TRBD2 few CASSLGGGASYEQYF TGTGCCAGCAGTTTAGGCGGGGGGGCCTCCTACGAGCAGTACTTC
TRBJ2-3 15 TRBV20-1 . many CSAIKTDGRTDTQYF TGCAGTGCCATTAAGACAGACGGACGCACAGATACGCAGTATTTT
TRBJ2-1 11 TRBV12-3/TRBV12-4 . many CASNQKGEQFF TGTGCCAGCAACCAAAAGGGTGAGCAGTTCTTC
TRBJ1-2 18 TRBV12-3/TRBV12-4 TRBD1 few CASSLKVSDRGPGYGYTF TGTGCCAGCAGTTTGAAAGTGTCAGACAGGGGGCCGGGCTATGGCTACACCTTC
TRBJ2-3 15 TRBV18 . many CASSPWAASTDTQYF TGTGCCAGCTCACCATGGGCAGCTAGCACAGATACGCAGTATTTT
TRBJ2-5 14 TRBV7-9 . few CASSGTTGNMAQYF TGTGCCAGCAGCGGGACGACGGGCAATATGGCCCAGTACTTC
TRBJ1-1 15 TRBV19 . many CASSIFQGLNTEAFF TGTGCCAGTAGTATCTTTCAGGGGCTGAACACTGAAGCTTTCTTT
TRBJ2-1 16 TRBV7-8 . few CASSFRSGPKPREQFF TGTGCCAGCAGCTTCCGGTCGGGACCCAAGCCCCGGGAGCAGTTCTTC
TRBJ2-2 15 TRBV25-1 . few CASSERGSGTGELFF TGTGCCAGCAGTGAAAGGGGGTCGGGGACCGGGGAGCTGTTTTTT
TRBJ2-4 21 TRBV29-1 TRBD1 many CSVEGGQGSDHFNLAKNIQYF TGCAGCGTTGAAGGAGGACAGGGGTCGGATCATTTTAACCTAGCCAAAAACATTCAGTACTTC
TRBJ2-1 14 TRBV28 . . CASSFPGRNNEQFF TGTGCCAGCAGTTTCCCCGGACGCAACAATGAGCAGTTCTTC
TRBJ1-6 15 TRBV6-2/TRBV6-3 . few CASSPGLGYNSPLHF TGTGCCAGCAGCCCGGGACTGGGCTATAATTCACCCCTCCACTTT
TRBJ2-7 16 TRBV5-1 TRBD1 many CASSSGQGGLSYEQYF TGCGCCAGCAGCTCAGGACAGGGGGGGCTCTCCTACGAGCAGTACTTC
TRBJ2-1 15 TRBV6-5 TRBD2 many CASSYASGPIDEQFF TGTGCCAGCAGTTACGCTAGCGGACCGATTGATGAGCAGTTCTTC
TRBJ2-5 13 TRBV15 . many CATSIRFQETQYF TGTGCCACCAGCATCAGGTTCCAAGAGACCCAGTACTTC
TRBJ1-2 13 TRBV20-1 . many CSARDRGYNGYTF TGCAGTGCTAGAGATAGAGGGTACAATGGCTACACCTTC
TRBJ1-2 15 TRBV3-1 . . CASSPALQGGEGYTF TGTGCCAGCAGCCCCGCGTTACAGGGAGGGGAAGGCTACACCTTC
TRBJ1-5 14 TRBV20-1 . many CSARDARATQPQHF TGCAGTGCTAGAGATGCCAGGGCTACCCAGCCCCAGCATTTT
TRBJ2-3 15 TRBV6-2/TRBV6-3 . . CASTSGGTYTDTQYF TGTGCCAGCACGAGCGGTGGGACATACACAGATACGCAGTATTTT
TRBJ2-2 14 TRBV20-1 TRBD2 many CSASVAGGTGELFF TGCAGTGCTAGCGTAGCGGGGGGAACCGGGGAGCTGTTTTTT
TRBJ1-2 14 TRBV5-6 . few CASSPTAFGDGYTF TGTGCCAGCAGCCCAACAGCCTTTGGAGATGGCTACACCTTC
TRBJ1-6 13 TRBV25-1 TRBD1 . CASSDRGPLTLHF TGTGCCAGCAGTGACAGGGGGCCCCTGACCCTCCACTTT
TRBJ2-3 10 TRBV28 . many CASSRDTQYF TGTGCCAGCAGCAGAGATACGCAGTATTTT
TRBJ2-7 14 TRBV20-1 . many CSASDRGFTYEQYF TGCAGTGCTAGCGATCGGGGGTTCACCTACGAGCAGTACTTC
TRBJ1-5 14 TRBV29-1 TRBD1 many CSVLTGVGNQPQHF TGCAGCGTTTTGACAGGGGTGGGAAATCAGCCCCAGCATTTT
TRBJ2-7 15 TRBV28 TRBD1 . CASSAPGTGFHEQYF TGTGCCAGCAGTGCCCCCGGGACAGGGTTCCACGAGCAGTACTTC
TRBJ2-7 16 TRBV6-1 . . CASSTRTAQDRYEQYF TGTGCCAGCAGTACACGGACAGCCCAAGACCGCTACGAGCAGTACTTC
TRBJ2-1 19 TRBV11-1 . many CASSLARDASRSSYNEQFF TGTGCCAGCAGCTTAGCGCGGGACGCTTCCCGTAGCTCCTACAATGAGCAGTTCTTC
TRBJ2-3 17 TRBV28 TRBD2 many CASSFSSGGRGTDTQYF TGTGCCAGCAGTTTCTCGTCGGGCGGGAGGGGCACAGATACGCAGTATTTT